These 20 T cell receptor beta chains were all obtained from the same sample, sequenced in a study of identical twins. One entry per CDR3 protein, called by TCRdb with MiXCR from the 5' RACE reads. The data show 400,000 to 550,000 distinct CDR3 sequences, less than 25% seen once. These data were likewise used in another study, on T cells expressing NK-cell markers.

The sequenced sample was CD4+ T cells sorted from blood. The origin of the receptors is a young woman in good health.

This clonotype was counted ten times or more. The V gene is TRBV5-6, the J gene TRBJ2-7, with D unclear. V gave up 4 bases and J gave up 3 bases, with 5 bases separating them. This CDR3 is 11 amino acids long. The germline V gene has CDR1 SGHDT and CDR2 YYEEEE. This CDR3 is CASSRNYEQYF. CDR3 nucleotides: TGTGCCAGCAGCCGGAACTACGAGCAGTACTTC.

This sequence joins TRBV20-1 and TRBJ2-5, with TRBD2 identical over 8 bases. J lost 2 bases, V lost 0 bases, and 5 bases had no gene match. The germline CDR1 and CDR2 sequences are DFQATT and SNEGSKA (reference sequence). The length of the CDR3 is 15 residues. The CDR3 region is CSARDRSSGQETQYF. CDR3 nucleotides: TGCAGTGCTAGAGATAGGTCTAGCGGGCAAGAGACCCAGTACTTC.

The rearrangement joins TRBV4-1 to TRBJ2-3, with a possible D match to TRBD2 (5 bases). Trimming took 4 bases from V and 0 from J, leaving 14 bases between them. Germline lookup yields CDR1 MGHRA and CDR2 YSYEKL. There are 16 residues in the CDR3. CDR3 in DNA: TGCGCCAGCAGCCGCGGAGGCGGGTTGAGCACAGATACGCAGTATTTT. Translated, it gives CASSRGGGLSTDTQYF.

As to this clonotype: An end of the junction does not agree with germline; a read error may underlie this. The gene calls are TRBV20-1 and TRBJ1-1; no clear D gene. This CDR3 has 11 residues. Germline assignment: CDR1 DFQATT and CDR2 SNEGSKA (reference sequence). CDR3 sequence reads: CSASRQFTVEF. The CDR3 DNA reads TGCAGTGCTAGTAGGCAGTTCACCGTTGAATTT.

The rearrangement links TRBV7-6 to TRBJ2-1, with TRBD2 as a possible D gene (7 bases). The CDR3 extends over 15 amino acids. Trimming pared 5 bases from V and 5 bases from J, leaving 16 bases between. Looked up from germline, CDR1 is SGHVS and CDR2 is FNYEAQ. DNA of the CDR3: TGTGCCAGCAGCCTCCGGGCGGGGGCAAACAATGAGCAGTTCTTC. Translating it yields CASSLRAGANNEQFF.

This clonotype was detected only a few times. The chain employs TRBV6-1 and TRBJ1-1; 7 positions agree with TRBD1. With V trimmed by 5 bases and J by 5 bases, 5 bases remained unmatched. CDR1 is MNHNS, CDR2 SASEGT, per germline. The CDR3 contains 13 residues. The CDR3 region is CASSKQGKTEAFF. The CDR3, as DNA: TGTGCCAGCAGTAAACAGGGGAAGACTGAAGCTTTCTTT.

This clonotype was counted ten times or more. One end of the junction is discordant with germline, which a read error may explain. Here the CDR3 reads CSARRAANTEAFF. CDR3 nucleotides: TGCAGCGCTAGACGGGCAGCAAACACTGAAGCTTTCTTT. The chain combines TRBV20-1 with TRBJ1-1; D gene unclear. The germline V gene has CDR1 DFQATT and CDR2 SNEGSKA (reference sequence). CDR3 length: 13 amino acids.

The rearrangement joins TRBV6-5 to TRBJ2-7, with D perhaps TRBD1 (5 bases). This CDR3 contains 15 residues. Germline lookup yields CDR1 MNHEY and CDR2 SVGAGI. Deletions cut 0 bases from V and 5 bases from J, with 14 bases between. The CDR3, as DNA: TGTGCCAGCAGTTACTCGGCAGGGCCAAACAACGAGCAGTACTTC. It specifies CASSYSAGPNNEQYF.

This sequence joins TRBV5-5 and TRBJ2-4; 7 bases align to TRBD2. The junction had 18 bases not matched to a gene; V was cut back by 6 bases and J by 9 bases. There are 16 residues in the CDR3. Germline V gene data show CDR1 as SGHKS and CDR2 as YYEKEE (reference sequence). The CDR3 DNA sequence: TGTGCCAGCACCAAGGACTTCAGCGGGATCGCGGGCATTCAGTACTTC. Protein: CASTKDFSGIAGIQYF.

The rearrangement joins TRBV7-6 to TRBJ2-4; D remains ambiguous. The CDR3 is made up of 14 amino acids. Trimming took 8 bases from V and 7 from J, leaving 18 bases between them. In germline, CDR1 is SGHVS, CDR2 FNYEAQ. The DNA of the CDR3 is TGTGCCAGCGCCCGAAATGGTAGAATGAACATTCAGTACTTC. Its protein is CASARNGRMNIQYF.

V is TRBV29-1 and J is TRBJ2-7, with 10 bases fitting TRBD2. Germline CDR1 and CDR2: SQVTM and ANQGSEA. The CDR3 sequence is 14 residues long. The ends lost 7 bases at V and 6 bases at J; junction bases unmatched: 12. The CDR3 bases are TGCAGCGGAACCAGCGGGAGGGCCAAAAGCGAGCAGTACTTC. Residues: CSGTSGRAKSEQYF.

This clonotype was observed a handful of times. The V gene is TRBV5-1, the J gene TRBJ1-5; tentative D call: TRBD1 (5 bases). V lost 4 bases to trimming and J lost 5 bases, with 16 bases between them. Germline-derived CDR1 and CDR2 are SGHRS and YFSETQ. CDR3 size: 15 residues. CDR3 amino acids: CASSPAGGTHQPQHF. In DNA, the CDR3 is TGCGCCAGCAGCCCGGCCGGGGGGACCCATCAGCCCCAGCATTTT.

This sequence joins TRBV7-2 and TRBJ2-1, with 13 bases lining up with TRBD2. The junction had 8 bases not matched to a gene; V was cut back by 5 bases and J by 4 bases. The CDR3 extends over 17 amino acids. Per germline, CDR1 SGHTA and CDR2 FQGNSA. This CDR3 is CASSQQPGLAGYNEQFF. CDR3 coding DNA: TGTGCCAGCAGCCAACAACCGGGACTAGCGGGGTACAATGAGCAGTTCTTC.

This clonotype was seen many times. The gene calls are TRBV12-3 or TRBV12-4 and TRBJ2-7, with 8 bases matching TRBD1. The CDR3 runs 14 residues. V shed 3 bases and J 3 bases; nucleotides not matched to a gene: 4. CDR3 protein: CASSLGQDIYEQYF. The CDR3 DNA reads as TGTGCCAGCAGTTTGGGACAGGATATCTACGAGCAGTACTTC.

The rearrangement joins TRBV6-2 or TRBV6-3 to TRBJ1-5, with a possible D match to TRBD1 (5 bases). Germline CDR1 reads MNHEY; CDR2 reads SVGEGT. The V and J ends lost 0 bases and 0 bases respectively, with 9 bases between them. The CDR3 is 16 residues long. The CDR3 nucleotides read TGTGCCAGCAGTTACTCGGGAGGGACTAGCAATCAGCCCCAGCATTTT. Translated: CASSYSGGTSNQPQHF.

The V and J genes are TRBV7-2 and TRBJ2-1, with D maybe TRBD1 (6 bases). Trimming left V 5 bases short and J 0 bases short, with 8 bases between. The CDR3 has 14 amino acids. CDR1 is SGHTA and CDR2 is FQGNSA in the germline V gene. Here the CDR3 DNA reads TGTGCCAGCAGCCGGGACAACTCCTACAATGAGCAGTTCTTC. Its translation is CASSRDNSYNEQFF.

This rearrangement joins TRBV6-5 to TRBJ2-5; TRBD1 matches at 10 bases. The junction had 6 bases not matched to a gene; V was cut back by 3 bases and J by 5 bases. Germline V gene sequence: CDR1 MNHEY, CDR2 SVGAGI. The CDR3 spans 15 residues. CDR3 nucleotides: TGTGCCAGCAGTTATCCGACAGGGGGCGAGGAGACCCAGTACTTC. It translates to CASSYPTGGEETQYF.

This clonotype was detected many times. V gene TRBV5-1 combines with J gene TRBJ2-6; no reliable D call. Per the germline V gene, CDR1 is SGHRS and CDR2 is YFSETQ. V was trimmed by 3 bases and J by 0 bases, leaving 7 bases between them. This CDR3 is built from 15 residues. This chain's CDR3 is CASSSHHSGANVLTF. The CDR3 DNA sequence: TGCGCCAGCAGCTCACACCACTCTGGGGCCAACGTCCTGACTTTC.

This clonotype has at least ten counts. This chain's CDR3 is CSVELALGTDTQYF. CDR3 nucleotide sequence: TGCAGCGTTGAATTAGCCCTCGGCACAGATACGCAGTATTTT. V usage is TRBV29-1 and J usage is TRBJ2-3; D is undetermined. This CDR3 comprises 14 residues. V lost 2 bases to trimming and J lost 1 base, with 10 bases between them. Per germline, CDR1 SQVTM and CDR2 ANQGSEA.

The J gene is TRBJ1-5, the V gene TRBV20-1, with a weak D call TRBD1 (5 bases). Germline CDR1 and CDR2: DFQATT and SNEGSKA (reference sequence). The ends were cut back, 5 bases at V and 0 bases at J, with 14 bases in the middle. This CDR3 is 15 amino acids long. Written as DNA, the CDR3 is TGCAGTGCTGCCCCGCCCGGGGGTAGCAATCAGCCCCAGCATTTT. The encoded protein is CSAAPPGGSNQPQHF.